This T cell receptor beta chain is drawn from a study of chemoradiotherapy in HPV16-positive cancers. Study observations and caveats: HPV-specific T cells were functionally defined from only a couple of HPV16-positive patients.

The CDR3 has 15 residues. The germline CDR1 and CDR2 sequences are LGHNA and YNFKEQ. V lost 4 bases, J lost 5 bases, and 7 bases stayed unmatched. Repertoires were generated with immunoSEQ multiplex PCR, while TCRdb's copy carries only in-frame clones and drops some. The data contain approximately 9,600 clones, around 83% of them singletons. In the case of this clone: Its antigen is unknown.

The chain uses TRBV4-2 and TRBJ2-5; TRBD2 aligns across 10 bases. This clonotype was sampled from a human donor with HPV-associated anogenital cancer. Sequences were derived from tumor tissue, sampled from a patient who underwent chemoradiotherapy. The CDR3 loop is CASSRQRGGRETQYF. The CDR3 nucleotides are TGTGCCAGCAGCCGGCAGCGGGGGGGCCGGGAGACCCAGTACTTC.